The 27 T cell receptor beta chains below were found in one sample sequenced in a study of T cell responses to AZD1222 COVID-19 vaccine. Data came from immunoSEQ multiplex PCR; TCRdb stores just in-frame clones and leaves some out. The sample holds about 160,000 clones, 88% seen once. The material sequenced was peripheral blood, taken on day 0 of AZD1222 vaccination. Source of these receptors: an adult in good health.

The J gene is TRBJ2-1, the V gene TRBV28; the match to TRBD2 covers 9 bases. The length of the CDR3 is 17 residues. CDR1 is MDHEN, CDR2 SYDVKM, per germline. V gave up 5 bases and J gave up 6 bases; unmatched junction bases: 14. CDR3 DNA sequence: TGTGCCAGCAGTACGCCCCTCGGGCGGGAGGGCCGCAATGAGCAGTTCTTC. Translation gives CASSTPLGREGRNEQFF.

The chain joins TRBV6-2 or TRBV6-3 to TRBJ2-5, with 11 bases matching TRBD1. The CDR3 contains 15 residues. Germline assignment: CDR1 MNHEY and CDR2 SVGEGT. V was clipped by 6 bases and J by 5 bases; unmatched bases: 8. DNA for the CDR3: TGTGCCAGCAGCCCGAGGACAGGGGGCGGGGAGACCCAGTACTTC. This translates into CASSPRTGGGETQYF.

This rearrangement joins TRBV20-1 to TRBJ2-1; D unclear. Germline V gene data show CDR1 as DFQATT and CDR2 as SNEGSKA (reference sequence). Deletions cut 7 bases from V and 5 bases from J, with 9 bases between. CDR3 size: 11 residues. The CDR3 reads CSVGRHNEQFF. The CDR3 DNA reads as TGCAGTGTGGGCCGGCACAATGAGCAGTTCTTC.

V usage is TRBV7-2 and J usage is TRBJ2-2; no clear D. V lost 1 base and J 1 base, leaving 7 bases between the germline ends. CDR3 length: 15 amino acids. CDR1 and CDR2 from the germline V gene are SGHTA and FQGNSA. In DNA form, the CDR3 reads TGTGCCAGCAGCTTAGTGGCATTGAACACCGGGGAGCTGTTTTTT. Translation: CASSLVALNTGELFF.

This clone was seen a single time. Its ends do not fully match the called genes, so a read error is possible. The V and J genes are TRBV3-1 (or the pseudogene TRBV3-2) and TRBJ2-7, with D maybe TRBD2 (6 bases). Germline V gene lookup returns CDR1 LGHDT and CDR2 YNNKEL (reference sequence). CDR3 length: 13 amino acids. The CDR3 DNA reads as TGTGCCAGCAGCCAACTCCTAAGACTAGGCGTGGGCTTC. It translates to CASSQLLRLGVGF.

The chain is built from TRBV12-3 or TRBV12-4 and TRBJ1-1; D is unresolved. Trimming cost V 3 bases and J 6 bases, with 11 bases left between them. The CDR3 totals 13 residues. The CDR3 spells CASSFAGSAEAFF. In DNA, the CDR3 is TGTGCCAGCAGTTTCGCGGGGAGCGCTGAAGCTTTCTTT.

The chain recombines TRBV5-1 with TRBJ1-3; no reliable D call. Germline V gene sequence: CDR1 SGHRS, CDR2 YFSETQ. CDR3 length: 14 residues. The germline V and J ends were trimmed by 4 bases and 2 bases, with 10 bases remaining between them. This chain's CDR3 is CASSQDGTGNTIYF. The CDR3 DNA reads TGCGCCAGCAGCCAGGACGGAACTGGAAACACCATATATTTT.

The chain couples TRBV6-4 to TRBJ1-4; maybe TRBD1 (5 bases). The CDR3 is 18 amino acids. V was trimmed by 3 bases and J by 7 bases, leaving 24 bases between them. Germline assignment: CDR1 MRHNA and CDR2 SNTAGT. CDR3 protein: CASSEWTRKGTNREKLFF. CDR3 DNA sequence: TGTGCCAGCAGTGAGTGGACACGTAAAGGGACTAATCGTGAAAAACTGTTTTTT.

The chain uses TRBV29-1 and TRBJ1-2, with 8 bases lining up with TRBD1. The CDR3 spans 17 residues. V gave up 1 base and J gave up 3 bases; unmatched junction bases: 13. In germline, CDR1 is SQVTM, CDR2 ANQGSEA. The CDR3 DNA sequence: TGCAGCGTTGAAGTTCGACAGGGGCTAGGAGGTGACTATGGCTACACCTTC. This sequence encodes CSVEVRQGLGGDYGYTF.

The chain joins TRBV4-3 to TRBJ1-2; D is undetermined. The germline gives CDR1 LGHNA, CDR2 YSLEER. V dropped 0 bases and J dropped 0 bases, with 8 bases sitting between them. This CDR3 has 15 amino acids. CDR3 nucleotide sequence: TGCGCCAGCAGCCAAGATTACGGTGCTAACTATGGCTACACCTTC. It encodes CASSQDYGANYGYTF.

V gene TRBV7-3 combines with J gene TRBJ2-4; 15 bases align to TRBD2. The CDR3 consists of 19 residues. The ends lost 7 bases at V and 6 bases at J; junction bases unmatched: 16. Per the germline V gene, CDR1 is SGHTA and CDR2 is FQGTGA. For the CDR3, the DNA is TGTGCCAGCACCTACCTAGGACTAGCGGGGGGGCCCGAGATAAACATTCAGTACTTC. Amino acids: CASTYLGLAGGPEINIQYF.

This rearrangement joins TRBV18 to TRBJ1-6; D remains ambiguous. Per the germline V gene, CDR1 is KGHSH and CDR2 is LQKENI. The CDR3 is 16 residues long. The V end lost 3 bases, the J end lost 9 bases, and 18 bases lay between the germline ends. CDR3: CASSPTNDAWSSPLHF. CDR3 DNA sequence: TGTGCCAGCTCACCCACCAACGACGCGTGGAGTTCACCCCTCCACTTT.

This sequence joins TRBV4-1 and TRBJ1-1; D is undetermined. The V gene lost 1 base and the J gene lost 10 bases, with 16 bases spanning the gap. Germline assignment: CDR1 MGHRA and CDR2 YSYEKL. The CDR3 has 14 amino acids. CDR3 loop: CASSQVEASAGAFF. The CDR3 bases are TGCGCCAGCAGCCAAGTTGAGGCGTCAGCGGGAGCTTTCTTT.

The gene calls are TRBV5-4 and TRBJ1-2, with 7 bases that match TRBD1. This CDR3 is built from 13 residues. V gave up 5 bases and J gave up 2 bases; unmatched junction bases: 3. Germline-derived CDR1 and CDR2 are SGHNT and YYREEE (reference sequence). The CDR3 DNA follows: TGTGCCAGCAGGTCGACAGGGAACTATGGCTACACCTTC. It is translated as CASRSTGNYGYTF.

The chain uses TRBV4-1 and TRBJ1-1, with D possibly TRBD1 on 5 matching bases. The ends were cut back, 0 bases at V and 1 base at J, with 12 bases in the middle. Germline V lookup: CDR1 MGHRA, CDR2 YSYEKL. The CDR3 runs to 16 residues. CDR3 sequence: CASSQDVGQTNTEAFF. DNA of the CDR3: TGCGCCAGCAGCCAAGATGTGGGGCAAACGAACACTGAAGCTTTCTTT.

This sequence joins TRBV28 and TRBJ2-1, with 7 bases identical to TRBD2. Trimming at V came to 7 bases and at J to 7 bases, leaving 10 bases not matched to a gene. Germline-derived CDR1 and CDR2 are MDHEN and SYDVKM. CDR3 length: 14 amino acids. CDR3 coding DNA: TGTGCCAGCAACCTCGGAGGTAGCGGGAATGAGCAGTTCTTC. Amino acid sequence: CASNLGGSGNEQFF.

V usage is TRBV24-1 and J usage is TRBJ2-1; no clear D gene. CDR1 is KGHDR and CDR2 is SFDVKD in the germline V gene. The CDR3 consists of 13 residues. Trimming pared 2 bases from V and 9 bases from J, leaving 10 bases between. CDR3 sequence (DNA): TGTGCCACCAGTGATTCATTGGTTGGTGAGCAGTTCTTC. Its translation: CATSDSLVGEQFF.

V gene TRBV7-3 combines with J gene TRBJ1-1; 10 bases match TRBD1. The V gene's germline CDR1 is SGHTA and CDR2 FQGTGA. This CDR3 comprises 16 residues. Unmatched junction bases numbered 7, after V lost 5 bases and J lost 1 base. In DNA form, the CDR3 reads TGTGCCAGCAGCAAGACAGGGGGCATTAAGAACACTGAAGCTTTCTTT. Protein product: CASSKTGGIKNTEAFF.

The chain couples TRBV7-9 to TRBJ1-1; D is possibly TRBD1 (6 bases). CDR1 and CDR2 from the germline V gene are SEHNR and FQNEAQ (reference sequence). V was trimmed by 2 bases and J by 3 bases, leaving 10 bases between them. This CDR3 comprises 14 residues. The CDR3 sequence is CASSLQGRHTEAFF. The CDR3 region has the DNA TGTGCCAGCAGCTTACAGGGGAGGCACACTGAAGCTTTCTTT.

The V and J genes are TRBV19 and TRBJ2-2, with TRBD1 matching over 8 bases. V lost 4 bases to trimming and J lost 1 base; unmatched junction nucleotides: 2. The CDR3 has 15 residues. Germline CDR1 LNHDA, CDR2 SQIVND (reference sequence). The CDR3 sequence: CASSRTGKNTGELFF. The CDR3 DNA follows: TGTGCCAGTAGTAGGACAGGGAAGAACACCGGGGAGCTGTTTTTT.

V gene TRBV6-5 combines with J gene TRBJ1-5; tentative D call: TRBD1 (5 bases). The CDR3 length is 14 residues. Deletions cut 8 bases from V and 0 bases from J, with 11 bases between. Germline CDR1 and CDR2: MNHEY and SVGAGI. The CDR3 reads CASAGLDSNQPQHF. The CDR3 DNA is TGTGCCAGCGCAGGGCTAGATAGCAATCAGCCCCAGCATTTT.

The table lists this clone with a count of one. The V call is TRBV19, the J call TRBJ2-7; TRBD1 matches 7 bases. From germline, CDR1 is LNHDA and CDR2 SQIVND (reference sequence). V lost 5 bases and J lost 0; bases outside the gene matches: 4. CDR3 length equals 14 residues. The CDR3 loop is CASSPRDSSYEQYF. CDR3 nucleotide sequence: TGTGCCAGTAGTCCTCGGGACAGCTCCTACGAGCAGTACTTC.

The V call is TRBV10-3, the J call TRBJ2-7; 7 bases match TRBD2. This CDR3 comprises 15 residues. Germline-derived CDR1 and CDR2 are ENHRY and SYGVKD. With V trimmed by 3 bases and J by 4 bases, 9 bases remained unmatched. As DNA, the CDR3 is TGTGCCATCAGTGAAAGGTTAGCGGGCTCTTACGAGCAGTACTTC. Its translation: CAISERLAGSYEQYF.

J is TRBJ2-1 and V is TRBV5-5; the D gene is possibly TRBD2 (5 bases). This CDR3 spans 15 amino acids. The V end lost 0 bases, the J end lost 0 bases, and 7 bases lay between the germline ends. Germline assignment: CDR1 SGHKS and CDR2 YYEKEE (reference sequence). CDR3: CASSLDGVSYNEQFF. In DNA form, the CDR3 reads TGTGCCAGCAGCTTGGACGGGGTCTCCTACAATGAGCAGTTCTTC.

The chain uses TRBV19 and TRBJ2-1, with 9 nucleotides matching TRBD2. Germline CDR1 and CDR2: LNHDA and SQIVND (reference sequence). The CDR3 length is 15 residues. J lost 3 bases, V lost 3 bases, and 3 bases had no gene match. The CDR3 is CASSIAGGSYNEQFF. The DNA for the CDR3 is TGTGCCAGTAGTATCGCGGGGGGGAGCTACAATGAGCAGTTCTTC. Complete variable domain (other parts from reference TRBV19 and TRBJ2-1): DGGITQSPKYLFRKEGQNVTLSCEQNLNHDAMYWYRQDPGQGLRLIYYSQIVNDFQKGDIAEGYSVSREKKESFPLTVTSAQKNPTAFYLCASSIAGGSYNEQFFGPGTRLTVL.

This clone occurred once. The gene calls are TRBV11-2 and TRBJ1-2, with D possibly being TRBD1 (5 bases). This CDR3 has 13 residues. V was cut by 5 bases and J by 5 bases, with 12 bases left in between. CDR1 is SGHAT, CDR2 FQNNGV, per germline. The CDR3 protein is CASSAGTGYGYTF. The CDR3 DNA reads TGTGCCAGCAGCGCCGGGACCGGGTATGGCTACACCTTC.

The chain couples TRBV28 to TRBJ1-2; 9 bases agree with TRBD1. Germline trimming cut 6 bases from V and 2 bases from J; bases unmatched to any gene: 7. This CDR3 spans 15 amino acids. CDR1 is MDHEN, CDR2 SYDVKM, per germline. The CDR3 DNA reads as TGTGCCAGCAGCTTACCAGACAGGGGGAACTATGGCTACACCTTC. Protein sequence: CASSLPDRGNYGYTF.